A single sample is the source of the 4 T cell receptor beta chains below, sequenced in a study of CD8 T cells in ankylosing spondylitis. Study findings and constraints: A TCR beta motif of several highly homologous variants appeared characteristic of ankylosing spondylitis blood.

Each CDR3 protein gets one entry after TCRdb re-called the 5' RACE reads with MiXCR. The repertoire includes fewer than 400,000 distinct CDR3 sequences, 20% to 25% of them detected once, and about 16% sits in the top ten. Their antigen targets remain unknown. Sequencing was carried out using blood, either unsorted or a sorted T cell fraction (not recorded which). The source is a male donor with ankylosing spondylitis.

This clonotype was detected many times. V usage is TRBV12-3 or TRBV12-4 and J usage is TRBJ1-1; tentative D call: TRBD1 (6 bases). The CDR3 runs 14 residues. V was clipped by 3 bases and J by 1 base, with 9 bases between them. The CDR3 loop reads CASSFGGANTEAFF. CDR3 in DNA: TGTGCCAGCAGTTTCGGGGGGGCGAACACTGAAGCTTTCTTT.

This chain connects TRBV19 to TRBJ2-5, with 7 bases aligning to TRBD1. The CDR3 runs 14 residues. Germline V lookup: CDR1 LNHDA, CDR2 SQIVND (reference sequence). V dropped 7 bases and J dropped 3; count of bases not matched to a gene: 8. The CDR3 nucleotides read TGTGCCAGTAAAATCGACAGGGAAAAAGAGACCCAGTACTTC. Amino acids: CASKIDREKETQYF.

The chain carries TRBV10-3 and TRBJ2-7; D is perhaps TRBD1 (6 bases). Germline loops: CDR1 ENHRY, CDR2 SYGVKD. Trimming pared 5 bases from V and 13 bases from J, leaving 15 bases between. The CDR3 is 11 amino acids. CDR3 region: CAISWDTAIYF. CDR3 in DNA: TGTGCCATCAGTTGGGACACGGCAATCTACTTC.

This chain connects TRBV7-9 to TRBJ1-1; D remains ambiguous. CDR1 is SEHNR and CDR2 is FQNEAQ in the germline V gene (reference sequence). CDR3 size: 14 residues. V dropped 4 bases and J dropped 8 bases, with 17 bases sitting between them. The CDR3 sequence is CASSSTVRPFEAFF. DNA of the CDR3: TGTGCCAGCAGCTCGACGGTCAGACCCTTCGAAGCTTTCTTT.